Each of the 15 T cell receptor beta chains below was sequenced from the same sample in a study of siplizumab effects on memory and regulatory T cells. Sequencing was performed with immunoSEQ multiplex PCR; in TCRdb, only in-frame clones are kept and a portion is missing. The sample shows about a thousand clones, about three quarters of them seen only once. For these receptors, no antigen is known. It was at 37°C and for five to seven days that the mixed lymphocyte reaction cells were cocultured. Sequenced material: CFSE-low (dividing) CD8+ T cells sorted from an allogeneic mixed lymphocyte reaction. The receptors were sampled from a human donor in good health; the cells came from an allogeneic mixed lymphocyte reaction.

V usage is TRBV13 and J usage is TRBJ2-5, with 9 positions matching TRBD2. Trimming took 4 bases from V and 7 from J; bases not matched to a gene: 10. Germline V gene lookup returns CDR1 PRHDT and CDR2 FYEKMQ (reference sequence). The CDR3 length is 15 residues. CDR3 protein: CASSSRGGPSWTQYF. The CDR3 region has the DNA TGTGCCAGCAGCTCGCGGGGGGGGCCTTCATGGACCCAGTACTTC.

The V call is TRBV6-1, the J call TRBJ1-2; D call uncertain. Germline V gene lookup returns CDR1 MNHNS and CDR2 SASEGT. V gave up 0 bases and J gave up 0 bases, with 11 bases separating them. CDR3 length: 16 residues. CDR3 sequence reads: CASSEAYFDANYGYTF. CDR3 sequence (DNA): TGTGCCAGCAGTGAAGCCTATTTCGACGCTAACTATGGCTACACCTTC.

The chain recombines TRBV5-1 with TRBJ2-1, with TRBD2 matching over 7 bases. Germline V gene lookup returns CDR1 SGHRS and CDR2 YFSETQ. Trimming took 4 bases from V and 0 from J; bases not matched to a gene: 7. This CDR3 has 16 residues. The CDR3 sequence is CASSPVGGVSYNEQFF. The CDR3 bases are TGCGCCAGCAGCCCCGTGGGGGGGGTCTCCTACAATGAGCAGTTCTTC.

This clone was found a few times. The V call is TRBV30, the J call TRBJ2-3; TRBD1 agrees at 7 bases. CDR1 GTSNPN and CDR2 SVGIG come from the germline V gene (reference sequence). Germline trimming cut 1 base from V and 1 base from J; bases unmatched to any gene: 2. The CDR3 consists of 14 residues. The CDR3 protein is CAWSDGQGTDTQYF. CDR3 in DNA: TGTGCCTGGAGTGACGGACAGGGCACAGATACGCAGTATTTT. The whole variable domain, remainder taken from reference TRBV30 and TRBJ2-3, is SQTIHQWPATLVQPVGSPLSLECTVEGTSNPNLYWYRQAAGRGLQLLFYSVGIGQISSEVPQNLSASRPQDRQFILSSKKLLLSDSGFYLCAWSDGQGTDTQYFGPGTRLTVL.

The chain recombines TRBV6-6 with TRBJ1-2; D is unclear. V was trimmed by 0 bases and J by 2 bases, leaving 10 bases between them. Per germline, CDR1 MNHNY and CDR2 SVGAGI (reference sequence). The CDR3 is 15 residues long. The DNA of the CDR3 is TGTGCCAGCAGTTACTCGCAGGCCCAGAACTATGGCTACACCTTC. As protein: CASSYSQAQNYGYTF.

The chain is built from TRBV6-5 and TRBJ2-2; TRBD1 might be the D (5 bases). The germline gives CDR1 MNHEY, CDR2 SVGAGI. V was trimmed by 4 bases and J by 0 bases, leaving 9 bases between them. The CDR3 runs 15 residues. CDR3 sequence: CASSWAGPNTGELFF. In DNA form, the CDR3 reads TGTGCCAGCAGTTGGGCAGGGCCGAACACCGGGGAGCTGTTTTTT.

The rearrangement links TRBV7-3 to TRBJ2-1, with D possibly matching TRBD2 (6 bases). Looked up from germline, CDR1 is SGHTA and CDR2 is FQGTGA. The V and J ends lost 3 bases and 5 bases respectively, with 14 bases between them. The CDR3 loop spans 15 amino acids. The CDR3 nucleotides are TGTGCCAGCAGCTTCGGGACTGGGGGTAACAATGAGCAGTTCTTC. It encodes CASSFGTGGNNEQFF.

The gene calls are TRBV19 and TRBJ1-2; D is uncertain. Looked up from germline, CDR1 is LNHDA and CDR2 is SQIVND (reference sequence). This CDR3 has 15 amino acids. V was pared by 3 bases and J by 8 bases, with 19 bases between. The CDR3: CASSILGTAIRGYTF. The CDR3 nucleotides are TGTGCCAGTAGTATTTTGGGTACGGCCATAAGGGGCTACACCTTC.

This clone was observed a few times. The CDR3: CASSFGQGGGEQYF. DNA of the CDR3: TGTGCCAGCAGTTTTGGGCAGGGAGGGGGCGAGCAGTACTTC. The J gene is TRBJ2-7, the V gene TRBV27, with TRBD2 as a possible D gene (7 bases). This CDR3 comprises 14 residues. Germline V lookup: CDR1 MNHEY, CDR2 SMNVEV (reference sequence). The V and J ends lost 3 bases and 6 bases respectively, with 15 bases between them.

This clone appeared once. The rearrangement joins TRBV27 to TRBJ1-2; TRBD1 matches at 9 bases. The V segment lost 1 base and the J segment 7 bases; nucleotides outside the gene matches: 4. Germline lookup yields CDR1 MNHEY and CDR2 SMNVEV (reference sequence). This CDR3 is 14 amino acids long. This chain's CDR3 is CASSLLQGAGGYTF. The CDR3 DNA is TGTGCCAGCAGTTTATTACAGGGGGCAGGTGGCTACACCTTC.

The CDR3 coding sequence is TGTGCCAGCAGCCCCGGGGAGAGCCTGAACACTGAAGCTTTCTTT. Translation gives CASSPGESLNTEAFF. The gene calls are TRBV11-3 and TRBJ1-1; D gene ambiguous. Per the germline V gene, CDR1 is SGHNT and CDR2 is YENEEA. Trimming took 5 bases from V and 0 from J, leaving 13 bases between them. The CDR3 length is 15 residues.

CDR3 sequence: CASSLGSGANVLTF. The CDR3 DNA is TGTGCCAGCAGCTTAGGCTCTGGGGCCAACGTCCTGACTTTC. The chain employs TRBV7-6 and TRBJ2-6; D call uncertain. From germline, CDR1 is SGHVS and CDR2 FNYEAQ. With 1 base removed from V and 0 bases from J, the gap between germline ends came to 1 base. The CDR3 length is 14 residues.

J is TRBJ2-3 and V is TRBV30, with 7 bases identical to TRBD1. CDR3 length: 16 residues. Trimming took 1 base from V and 0 from J; bases not matched to a gene: 7. Germline V lookup: CDR1 GTSNPN, CDR2 SVGIG (reference sequence). Written as DNA, the CDR3 is TGTGCCTGGAGTGCCGGGACAGTCGCTAGCACAGATACGCAGTATTTT. Its protein is CAWSAGTVASTDTQYF.

On this clone itself: This likely reflects a read error, since a far larger clone is one base away. CDR3 sequence (DNA): TGTGCCAGCAGCCAAGATTGGCTACGGCCCCAGCATTTT. This translates into CASSQDWLRPQHF. The J gene is TRBJ1-5, the V gene TRBV4-2; D gene uncertain. The CDR3 is 13 amino acids. With 0 bases removed from V and 9 bases from J, the gap between germline ends came to 9 bases. Germline CDR1 is LGHNA and CDR2 is YNFKEQ.

V is TRBV7-9 and J is TRBJ1-2; D possibly corresponds to TRBD1 (5 bases). Looked up from germline, CDR1 is SEHNR and CDR2 is FQNEAQ (reference sequence). The V gene lost 5 bases and the J gene lost 6 bases, with 16 bases spanning the gap. The CDR3 runs 14 residues. The DNA of the CDR3 is TGTGCCAGCAGCCCCCCGTTGGGGCCTGATGGCTACACCTTC. Its protein product is CASSPPLGPDGYTF. Full variable domain (rest looked up from reference TRBV7-9 and TRBJ1-2): DTGVSQNPRHKITKRGQNVTFRCDPISEHNRLYWYRQTLGQGPEFLTYFQNEAQLEKSRLLSDRFSAERPKGSFSTLEIQRTEQGDSAMYLCASSPPLGPDGYTFGSGTRLTVV.